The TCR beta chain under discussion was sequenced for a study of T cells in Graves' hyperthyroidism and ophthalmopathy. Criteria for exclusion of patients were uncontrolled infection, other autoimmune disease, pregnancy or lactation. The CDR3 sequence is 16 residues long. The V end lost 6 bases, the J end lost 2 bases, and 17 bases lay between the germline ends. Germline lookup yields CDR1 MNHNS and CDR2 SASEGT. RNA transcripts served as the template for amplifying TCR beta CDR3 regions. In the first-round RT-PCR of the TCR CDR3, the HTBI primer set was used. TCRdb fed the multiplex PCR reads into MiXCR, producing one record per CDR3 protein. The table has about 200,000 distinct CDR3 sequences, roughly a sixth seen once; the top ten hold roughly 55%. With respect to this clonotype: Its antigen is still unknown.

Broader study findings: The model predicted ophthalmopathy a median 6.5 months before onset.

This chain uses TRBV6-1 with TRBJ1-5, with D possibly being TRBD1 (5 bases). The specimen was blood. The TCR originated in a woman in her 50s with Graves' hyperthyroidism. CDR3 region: CASRREASGGNQPQHF. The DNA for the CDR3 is TGTGCCAGCAGGCGAGAGGCCTCGGGGGGCAATCAGCCCCAGCATTTT.